Listed below are T cell receptor beta chains from one sample, sequenced in a study of blood T cell repertoires in COVID-19. The assay was immunoSEQ multiplex PCR, and TCRdb's table has in-frame clones only and misses some. Counted here are some 300,000 clones, approximately 89% occurring once; the ten biggest clones make up around a tenth. Sequenced material: PBMCs or T cells enriched from blood (not recorded which). The receptor set was obtained from a woman aged 40 to 49 who had recovered from COVID-19. The conserved cysteine and the conserved F or W are not part of the CDR3 here. Each record gives: CDR3 protein, J gene, V gene, D gene, clone size, CDR3 length. The D gene is left open where the match is weak. Size values are once, few and many counts, or a class for expanded clones, and some rows have none.

CDR3: ASSLGQSHYNEQF
J: TRBJ2-1
V: TRBV7-9
D: -
size: few
length: 13

CDR3: APGRVCTGELF
J: TRBJ2-2
V: TRBV15
D: TRBD2
size: -
length: 11

CDR3: SVGEGPPLNYGYT
J: TRBJ1-2
V: TRBV29-1
D: -
size: once
length: 13

CDR3: ASSQGPIDRGQGAHEQY
J: TRBJ2-7
V: TRBV4-1
D: TRBD1
size: -
length: 17

CDR3: ASSPQDGGLYGYT
J: TRBJ1-2
V: TRBV6-5
D: -
size: -
length: 13

CDR3: ASSEQGAPYEQY
J: TRBJ2-7
V: TRBV2
D: TRBD1
size: -
length: 12

CDR3: ASRSYEQY
J: TRBJ2-7
V: TRBV6-5
D: -
size: -
length: 8

CDR3: SLLGGGTEAF
J: TRBJ1-1
V: TRBV29-1
D: -
size: -
length: 10

CDR3: ASSLQGSSRYSYEQY
J: TRBJ2-7
V: TRBV27
D: -
size: -
length: 15

CDR3: ASSVDRSETEAF
J: TRBJ1-1
V: TRBV18
D: -
size: few
length: 12

CDR3: ASSLNRNPNYGYT
J: TRBJ1-2
V: TRBV7-2
D: -
size: -
length: 13

CDR3: SVSGEYEQF
J: TRBJ2-1
V: TRBV29-1
D: -
size: -
length: 9

CDR3: ASSFRDYEQY
J: TRBJ2-7
V: TRBV5-5
D: -
size: -
length: 10

CDR3: ASTIYGGDEQF
J: TRBJ2-1
V: TRBV19
D: -
size: -
length: 11

CDR3: ATSLGGGPQETQY
J: TRBJ2-5
V: TRBV24-1
D: -
size: -
length: 13

CDR3: ASRTGGYEQY
J: TRBJ2-7
V: TRBV6-5
D: -
size: -
length: 10

CDR3: ASSSRTGGYGYT
J: TRBJ1-2
V: TRBV4-3
D: TRBD1
size: once
length: 12

CDR3: AISELGAGQY
J: TRBJ2-3
V: TRBV10-3
D: -
size: once
length: 10

CDR3: ASSTPSQGGNQPQH
J: TRBJ1-5
V: TRBV19
D: TRBD1
size: few
length: 14

CDR3: ASSSGQLSGELF
J: TRBJ2-2
V: TRBV3-1/TRBV3-2
D: -
size: -
length: 12

CDR3: ASSMTQRQGPFTDTQY
J: TRBJ2-3
V: TRBV19
D: TRBD1
size: -
length: 16

CDR3: AISESRQPQETQY
J: TRBJ2-5
V: TRBV10-3
D: -
size: -
length: 13

CDR3: ASSQSAGAAYEQY
J: TRBJ2-7
V: TRBV16
D: -
size: once
length: 13

CDR3: ASSVWEGPLIPDTVRYT
J: TRBJ1-2
V: TRBV9
D: -
size: -
length: 17

CDR3: ASSSRGQGRYTYNEQF
J: TRBJ2-1
V: TRBV5-8
D: TRBD1
size: -
length: 16

CDR3: AISEKTSGEETQY
J: TRBJ2-5
V: TRBV10-3
D: TRBD2
size: -
length: 13

CDR3: ASSTTSGAGTYEQY
J: TRBJ2-7
V: TRBV7-9
D: TRBD2
size: -
length: 14

CDR3: ASSPGAPVVLDYGYT
J: TRBJ1-2
V: TRBV19
D: -
size: -
length: 15

CDR3: ASSLWRAPPLH
J: TRBJ1-6
V: TRBV3-1/TRBV3-2
D: -
size: -
length: 11

CDR3: ASSQESGTQNYGYT
J: TRBJ1-2
V: TRBV4-2
D: -
size: -
length: 14

CDR3: ASSVTGSRGNEQF
J: TRBJ2-1
V: TRBV9
D: -
size: -
length: 13

CDR3: ASSFWGGAPTNEKLF
J: TRBJ1-4
V: TRBV28
D: -
size: -
length: 15

CDR3: AISGTTDYEQY
J: TRBJ2-7
V: TRBV10-3
D: -
size: few
length: 11

CDR3: ASSVAGLGDEQY
J: TRBJ2-7
V: TRBV9
D: TRBD2
size: -
length: 12

CDR3: ASSSGQAQNIQY
J: TRBJ2-4
V: TRBV27
D: TRBD1
size: -
length: 12

CDR3: ASSFRQVHQETQY
J: TRBJ2-5
V: TRBV11-3
D: -
size: -
length: 13

CDR3: ASSVGPERGSQETQY
J: TRBJ2-5
V: TRBV9
D: -
size: -
length: 15

CDR3: ASSYGQVYGYT
J: TRBJ1-2
V: TRBV5-8
D: TRBD1
size: -
length: 11

CDR3: ASSHWTRRYEQY
J: TRBJ2-7
V: TRBV7-2
D: TRBD2
size: -
length: 12

CDR3: AWEDRANSPLH
J: TRBJ1-6
V: TRBV30
D: TRBD1
size: -
length: 11

CDR3: ASSLRTSGPYNEQF
J: TRBJ2-1
V: TRBV11-2
D: TRBD2
size: -
length: 14

CDR3: ASSELFSGGVGGETQY
J: -
V: TRBV2
D: TRBD1
size: -
length: 16

CDR3: ASSLMAGTYQETQY
J: TRBJ2-5
V: TRBV7-2
D: -
size: -
length: 14

CDR3: ASSKIPKTQSPGGKDSNEKLF
J: TRBJ1-4
V: TRBV21-1
D: -
size: -
length: 21